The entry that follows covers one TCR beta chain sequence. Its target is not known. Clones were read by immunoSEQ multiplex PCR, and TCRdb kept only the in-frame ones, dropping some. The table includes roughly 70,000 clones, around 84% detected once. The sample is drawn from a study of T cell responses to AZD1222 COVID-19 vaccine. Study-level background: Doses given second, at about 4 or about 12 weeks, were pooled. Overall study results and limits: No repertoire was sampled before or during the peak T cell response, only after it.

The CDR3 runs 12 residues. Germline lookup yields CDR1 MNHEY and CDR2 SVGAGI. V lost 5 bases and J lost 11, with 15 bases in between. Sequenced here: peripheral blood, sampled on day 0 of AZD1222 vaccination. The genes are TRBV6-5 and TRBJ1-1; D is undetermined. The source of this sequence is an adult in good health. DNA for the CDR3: TGTGCCAGCAGTCCGACGGGTCGGGAGGCTTTCTTT. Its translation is CASSPTGREAFF.